This T cell receptor (beta chain) is drawn from a study of monozygotic twins with inflammatory bowel disease. TCRdb reprocessed the 5' RACE reads, keeping one entry per CDR3 protein, no DNA. Found here are around 380,000 distinct CDR3 sequences; the top ten clones hold less than 2.5%. The germline CDR1 and CDR2 sequences are GTSNPN and SVGIG (reference sequence). The CDR3 spans 13 residues. The sample consisted of blood. The source of this sequence is a human donor with ulcerative colitis or Crohn's disease, or a healthy co-twin of an affected twin (not recorded which). The chain is built from TRBV30 and TRBJ1-2. The CDR3 protein is CAWSSNPNYGYTF.